This T cell receptor (beta chain) derives from a study of T cell repertoires in cytomegalovirus infection. Overall study: In public TCR beta signatures, there were indications of both CMV infection and matching HLA type.

MiXCR was run by TCRdb on the reads, yielding one entry per CDR3 protein. The table includes a few hundred thousand distinct CDR3 sequences, around 9% detected once. This clonotype was detected only a few times. The TCR comes from a human donor in good health (CMV status not recorded). Some clones in this sample may be carry-over from other donors' samples. The material sequenced was PBMCs.

The CDR3 spells CASSFQSGVRNTEAFF. The DNA of the CDR3 is TGTGCCAGCAGTTTCCAATCTGGCGTGCGGAACACTGAAGCTTTCTTT. The J gene is TRBJ1-1, the V gene TRBV6-6; D is unresolved. Germline CDR1 MNHNY, CDR2 SVGAGI (reference sequence). The CDR3 loop spans 16 amino acids. V lost 4 bases to trimming and J lost 1 base, with 16 bases between them.